This T cell receptor (beta chain) was sequenced for a study of patients and donors after allogeneic stem cell transplantation. A single record per CDR3 protein comes from TCRdb applying MiXCR to the RT-PCR reads. This sample has tens of thousands of distinct CDR3 sequences, with 30% to 40% found just once. The germline V and J ends were trimmed by 6 bases and 5 bases, with 16 bases remaining between them. This CDR3 spans 14 amino acids. The source is a human donor who was either an allogeneic HSCT recipient or a stem cell or donor lymphocyte infusion donor (not recorded which). It is not recorded whose cells these are; they may come from a transplant donor. The chain carries TRBV12-3 or TRBV12-4 and TRBJ1-1; D is uncertain. Specimen: blood, either unsorted or a sorted T cell fraction (not recorded which). The CDR3 sequence is CASSPRAGGTEAFF. The CDR3, as DNA: TGTGCCAGCAGCCCACGGGCAGGCGGGACTGAAGCTTTCTTT.